Presented here are 23 T cell receptor beta chains from one specimen sequenced in a study of molecular identifiers for immune sequencing clone quantification. TCRdb re-called the PCR reads through MiXCR, storing one row per CDR3 protein. The sample lists about 640,000 distinct CDR3 sequences; about 20% were seen once. Sequenced input: naive CD8+ T cells from blood, with Jurkat cell RNA spiked in. This sample's subset: FACS-sorted CD8+CD4-CCR7+CD45RA+ naive T cells. Receptor source: a human donor in good health. Some libraries in this study had Jurkat cell RNA spiked in.

A note on this clonotype: A much more abundant neighbour one base away suggests this may be a read error. The rearrangement joins TRBV9 to TRBJ2-4; D unclear. Per the germline V gene, CDR1 is SGDLS and CDR2 is YYNGEE. The CDR3 contains 14 residues. The CDR3 DNA is TGTGCCAGCAGCGTCGATGGCCTCTTTGACATTCGGTACTTC. Translating it yields CASSVDGLFDIRYF.

The chain carries TRBV5-4 and TRBJ2-2; possibly TRBD2 for D (8 bases). CDR1 and CDR2 from the germline V gene are SGHNT and YYREEE (reference sequence). V was clipped by 4 bases and J by 0 bases, with 22 bases between them. The CDR3 runs to 19 residues. The CDR3 bases are TGTGCCAGCAGCGCTGGGGACAGCGGACTAGCAGCGAACACCGGGGAGCTGTTTTTT. This encodes CASSAGDSGLAANTGELFF.

Remarks on this clonotype: It may be a read error: a sequence one base away is much more abundant. The rearrangement uses TRBV28 and TRBJ2-7; 8 bases match TRBD1. Germline CDR1 reads MDHEN; CDR2 reads SYDVKM. The CDR3 has 13 residues. Losses at the gene ends were 3 bases for V and 5 bases for J; bases not matched to a gene: 3. Here the CDR3 DNA reads TGTGCCAGCAGTTTCAGGGGGCTCAACGAGCAGTACTTC. Protein product: CASSFRGLNEQYF.

In its sample, this clonotype was seen many times. V and J are TRBV28 and TRBJ1-6, with no clear D. This CDR3 comprises 12 residues. Germline V gene lookup returns CDR1 MDHEN and CDR2 SYDVKM. Trimming left V 7 bases short and J 7 bases short, with 8 bases between. CDR3 bases: TGTGCCAGCACCCCCGGGAATTCACCCCTCCACTTT. It codes for CASTPGNSPLHF.

The chain links TRBV4-3 to TRBJ1-4; D may be TRBD1 (5 bases). Germline-derived CDR1 and CDR2 are LGHNA and YSLEER. V was trimmed by 4 bases and J by 3 bases, leaving 15 bases between them. The CDR3 spans 16 residues. The CDR3 bases are TGCGCCAGCAGCCTCCGCAGACAGACAGCTAATGAAAAACTGTTTTTT. The encoded protein is CASSLRRQTANEKLFF.

This clonotype occurred a few times. The chain employs TRBV28 and TRBJ1-4; D perhaps matches TRBD1 (5 bases). CDR3 length: 14 amino acids. Germline V lookup: CDR1 MDHEN, CDR2 SYDVKM. The V end lost 3 bases, the J end lost 8 bases, and 13 bases lay between the germline ends. This CDR3 is CASSFEGAWEKLFF. The CDR3 DNA reads TGTGCCAGCAGTTTCGAAGGGGCCTGGGAAAAACTGTTTTTT.

This clonotype showed up just a few times. This sequence joins TRBV11-2 and TRBJ2-5, with unresolved D. V lost 4 bases, J lost 0 bases, and 12 bases lay in between. CDR1 and CDR2 from the germline V gene are SGHAT and FQNNGV. The CDR3 is 15 residues long. In nucleotides, the CDR3 is TGTGCCAGCAGCTCTGTGGCTGGGTACCAAGAGACCCAGTACTTC. Amino acids: CASSSVAGYQETQYF.

In this sample, this clonotype turned up many times. The V gene is TRBV24-1, the J gene TRBJ2-3; tentatively, D is TRBD1 (6 bases). The CDR3 runs 15 residues. The germline gives CDR1 KGHDR, CDR2 SFDVKD. Trimming pared 3 bases from V and 0 bases from J, leaving 9 bases between. The CDR3 reads CATSDVTGSTDTQYF. Here the CDR3 DNA reads TGTGCCACCAGTGATGTAACAGGGAGCACAGATACGCAGTATTTT.

This clonotype turned up a few times. V usage is TRBV4-3 and J usage is TRBJ2-1; 9 nucleotides agree with TRBD1. This CDR3 has 16 amino acids. The germline V gene encodes CDR1 LGHNA and CDR2 YSLEER. V shed 5 bases, J shed 6 bases, and the junction held 11 bases outside the gene matches. The CDR3, as DNA: TGCGCCAGCAGCGCAAGCACAGGGGGCGAATTCAATGAGCAGTTCTTC. Translation gives CASSASTGGEFNEQFF.

With regard to this clonotype: This may come from a read error, since a much larger clone is one base off. This sequence joins TRBV5-1 and TRBJ1-1; possible D gene TRBD1, 6 bases. The CDR3 is 13 amino acids. Germline CDR1 is SGHRS and CDR2 is YFSETQ. V lost 4 bases and J 10 bases, leaving 17 bases between the germline ends. Here the CDR3 DNA reads TGCGCCAGCAGCCCGGATAGGACAGCTGGAGCTTTCTTT. This codes for CASSPDRTAGAFF.

In regard to this clonotype: A read error may be the cause here, since a much bigger clone is one base away. The genes are TRBV19 and TRBJ2-5; D gene uncertain. With 0 bases removed from V and 7 bases from J, the gap between germline ends came to 9 bases. This CDR3 has 13 amino acids. The germline CDR1 and CDR2 sequences are LNHDA and SQIVND (reference sequence). The CDR3 bases are TGTGCCAGTAGTATAGATCTGGAAGGGACCCAGTACTTC. Translating gives CASSIDLEGTQYF.

This clonotype was found a few times. The chain is built from TRBV6-1 and TRBJ2-1, with 10 bases fitting TRBD2. V was clipped by 8 bases and J by 0 bases; unmatched bases: 4. CDR1 and CDR2 from the germline V gene are MNHNS and SASEGT. There are 15 residues in the CDR3. CDR3 region: CASGLADTSYNEQFF. As DNA, the CDR3 is TGTGCCAGCGGACTAGCGGATACCTCCTACAATGAGCAGTTCTTC.

In this sample, this clonotype turned up a few times. V is TRBV4-3 and J is TRBJ2-3; D is possibly TRBD2 (6 bases). The germline V and J ends were trimmed by 0 bases and 10 bases, with 11 bases remaining between them. Germline lookup yields CDR1 LGHNA and CDR2 YSLEER. The CDR3 has 13 residues. CDR3 sequence (DNA): TGCGCCAGCAGCCAAGATTTCCGCGGGGCGCAGTATTTT. Its protein product is CASSQDFRGAQYF.

This clonotype was seen many times. CDR3: CASSLTRKSSTDTQYF. In DNA, the CDR3 is TGCGCCAGCAGCTTGACGAGAAAAAGTAGCACAGATACGCAGTATTTT. The chain uses TRBV5-1 and TRBJ2-3; no reliable D call. Germline values: CDR1 SGHRS, CDR2 YFSETQ. This CDR3 spans 16 amino acids. Between the trimmed V and J ends, which lost 1 base and 0 bases, there was a span of 12 bases. The whole variable domain, filled in from reference TRBV5-1 and TRBJ2-3, reads KAGVTQTPRYLIKTRGQQVTLSCSPISGHRSVSWYQQTPGQGLQFLFEYFSETQRNKGNFPGRFSGRQFSNSRSEMNVSTLELGDSALYLCASSLTRKSSTDTQYFGPGTRLTVL.

In this sample, this clonotype turned up many times. This chain uses TRBV6-5 with TRBJ2-7, with a weak D call TRBD2 (6 bases). Germline V lookup: CDR1 MNHEY, CDR2 SVGAGI. The ends were cut back, 8 bases at V and 4 bases at J, with 15 bases in the middle. This CDR3 is 13 amino acids long. CDR3 in DNA: TGTGCCAGCGGGGGGACCCTAAGATACGAGCAGTACTTC. It translates to CASGGTLRYEQYF.

This clonotype was observed at least ten times. The V gene is TRBV7-9, the J gene TRBJ1-1, with 12 bases identical to TRBD1. CDR3 length equals 15 residues. Trimming removed 11 bases from V and 3 bases from J; junction bases left unmatched: 10. Germline CDR1 reads SEHNR; CDR2 reads FQNEAQ (reference sequence). The CDR3 nucleotides read TGTGCCGGGGACAGGGGGCTTGGTAAGGACACTGAAGCTTTCTTT. It specifies CAGDRGLGKDTEAFF. The full variable domain, in which reference TRBV7-9 and TRBJ1-1 provide the parts outside the CDR3, is DTGVSQNPRHKITKRGQNVTFRCDPISEHNRLYWYRQTLGQGPEFLTYFQNEAQLEKSRLLSDRFSAERPKGSFSTLEIQRTEQGDSAMYLCAGDRGLGKDTEAFFGQGTRLTVV.

In its sample, this clonotype was seen a few times. The rearrangement uses TRBV4-1 and TRBJ2-7; D possibly corresponds to TRBD1 (6 bases). Trimming pared 0 bases from V and 3 bases from J, leaving 15 bases between. The CDR3 extends over 16 amino acids. CDR1 is MGHRA and CDR2 is YSYEKL in the germline V gene. The DNA for the CDR3 is TGCGCCAGCAGCCAAGAAGAAGTGGGGGCCTACTACGAGCAGTACTTC. This encodes CASSQEEVGAYYEQYF.

Only a few counts were recorded for this clonotype. The chain has TRBV15 and TRBJ1-1; no clear D gene. This CDR3 spans 11 amino acids. V lost 2 bases to trimming and J lost 7 bases, with 5 bases between them. The germline V gene has CDR1 LNHNV and CDR2 YYDKDF (reference sequence). This CDR3 reads CATSRSGEAFF. In DNA form, the CDR3 reads TGTGCCACCAGCAGATCGGGTGAAGCTTTCTTT. The variable domain in full, with the rest retrieved from reference TRBV15 and TRBJ1-1, is DAMVIQNPRYQVTQFGKPVTLSCSQTLNHNVMYWYQQKSSQAPKLLFHYYDKDFNNEADTPDNFQSRRPNTSFCFLDIRSPGLGDTAMYLCATSRSGEAFFGQGTRLTVV.

This clonotype was found a few times. The chain carries TRBV24-1 and TRBJ1-5; D perhaps matches TRBD1 (6 bases). Trimming took 9 bases from V and 2 from J, leaving 19 bases between them. The CDR3 covers 16 residues. The germline V gene encodes CDR1 KGHDR and CDR2 SFDVKD. CDR3 sequence reads: CATGARGAVGNQPQHF. The CDR3, as DNA: TGTGCCACCGGCGCTAGGGGGGCTGTAGGCAATCAGCCCCAGCATTTT.

The sample holds a few counts of this clonotype. V usage is TRBV11-3 and J usage is TRBJ1-1, with D unclear. Germline CDR1 is SGHNT and CDR2 is YENEEA. The CDR3 is 17 residues long. V was cut by 4 bases and J by 1 base, with 19 bases left in between. The CDR3: CASSSQLSGKKNTEAFF. In DNA form, the CDR3 reads TGTGCCAGCAGCTCCCAATTGTCGGGCAAGAAGAACACTGAAGCTTTCTTT.

This clonotype appeared a few times. V and J are TRBV6-5 and TRBJ2-5, with D perhaps TRBD1 or TRBD2 (5 bases each). Germline values: CDR1 MNHEY, CDR2 SVGAGI. V shed 5 bases and J shed 1 base, with 11 bases lying between them. CDR3 length: 14 residues. As DNA, the CDR3 is TGTGCCAGCAGTCTCTGGGACGGCCAAGAGACCCAGTACTTC. It specifies CASSLWDGQETQYF.

This clonotype was observed a few times. This may arise from a read error, as a much more abundant clone is one base away. V is TRBV29-1 and J is TRBJ2-1, with D possibly TRBD2 on 6 matching bases. Germline V gene lookup returns CDR1 SQVTM and CDR2 ANQGSEA. The CDR3 spans 14 residues. The CDR3 loop reads CSVSRGSSCNEQFF. The CDR3 bases are TGCAGCGTGAGCCGGGGGAGCTCCTGCAATGAGCAGTTCTTC.

This clonotype was found many times. The chain couples TRBV4-1 to TRBJ2-3; 8 bases map to TRBD1. Germline CDR1 MGHRA, CDR2 YSYEKL. The CDR3 is 16 residues long. J lost 0 bases, V lost 0 bases, and 2 bases had no gene match. This CDR3 reads CASSQEDRESTDTQYF. The CDR3 bases are TGCGCCAGCAGCCAAGAGGACAGGGAAAGCACAGATACGCAGTATTTT.